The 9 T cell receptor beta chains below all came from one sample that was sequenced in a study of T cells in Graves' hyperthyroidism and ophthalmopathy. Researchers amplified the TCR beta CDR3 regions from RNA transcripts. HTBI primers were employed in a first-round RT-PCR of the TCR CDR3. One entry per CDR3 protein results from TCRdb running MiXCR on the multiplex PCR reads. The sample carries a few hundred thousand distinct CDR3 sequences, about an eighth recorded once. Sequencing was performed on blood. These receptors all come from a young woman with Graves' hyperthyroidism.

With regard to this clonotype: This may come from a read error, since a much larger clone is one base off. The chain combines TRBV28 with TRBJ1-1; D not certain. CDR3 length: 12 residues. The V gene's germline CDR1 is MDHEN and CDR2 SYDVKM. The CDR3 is CASTDMNTETFF. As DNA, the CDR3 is TGTGCCAGCACCGATATGAACACTGAAACTTTCTTT.

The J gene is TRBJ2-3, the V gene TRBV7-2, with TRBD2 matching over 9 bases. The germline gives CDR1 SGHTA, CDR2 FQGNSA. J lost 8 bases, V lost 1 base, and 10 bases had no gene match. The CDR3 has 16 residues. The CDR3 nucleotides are TGTGCCAGCAGCTTAGGAGTAGCGGGAGCCGAGCTTACGCAGTATTTT. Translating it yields CASSLGVAGAELTQYF.

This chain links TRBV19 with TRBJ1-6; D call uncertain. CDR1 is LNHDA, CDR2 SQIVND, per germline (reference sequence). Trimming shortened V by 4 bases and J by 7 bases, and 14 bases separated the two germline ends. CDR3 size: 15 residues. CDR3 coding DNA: TGTGCCAGTAGTACTGGGCCAGCGGGGAATTCACCCCTCCACTTT. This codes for CASSTGPAGNSPLHF.

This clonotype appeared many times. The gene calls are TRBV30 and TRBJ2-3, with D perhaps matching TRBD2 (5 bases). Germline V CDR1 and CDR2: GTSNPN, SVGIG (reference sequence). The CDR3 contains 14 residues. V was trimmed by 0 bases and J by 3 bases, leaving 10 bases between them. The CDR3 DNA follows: TGTGCCTGGAGTGTGAGGGAATTAACAGATACGCAGTATTTT. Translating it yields CAWSVRELTDTQYF.

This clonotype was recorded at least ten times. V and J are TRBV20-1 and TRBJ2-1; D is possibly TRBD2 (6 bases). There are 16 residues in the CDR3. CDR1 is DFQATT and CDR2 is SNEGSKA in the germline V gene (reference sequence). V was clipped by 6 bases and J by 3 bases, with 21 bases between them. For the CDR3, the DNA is TGCAGTGCAAGCGGACTACCCCCAGTTAACTACAATGAGCAGTTCTTC. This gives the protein CSASGLPPVNYNEQFF.

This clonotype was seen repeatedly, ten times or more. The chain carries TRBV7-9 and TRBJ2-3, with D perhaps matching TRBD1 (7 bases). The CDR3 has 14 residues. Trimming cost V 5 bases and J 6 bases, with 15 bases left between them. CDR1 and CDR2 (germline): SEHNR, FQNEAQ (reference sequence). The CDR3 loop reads CASSPEQGRDTQYF. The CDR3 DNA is TGTGCCAGCAGCCCGGAACAGGGGAGGGATACGCAGTATTTT.

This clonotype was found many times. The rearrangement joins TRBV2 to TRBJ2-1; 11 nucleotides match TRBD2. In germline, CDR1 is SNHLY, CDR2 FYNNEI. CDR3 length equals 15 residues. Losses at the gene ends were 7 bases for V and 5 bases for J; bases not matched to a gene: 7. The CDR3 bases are TGTGCCAGCACAAAAACTAGCGGGAGCGACAATGAGCAGTTCTTC. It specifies CASTKTSGSDNEQFF.

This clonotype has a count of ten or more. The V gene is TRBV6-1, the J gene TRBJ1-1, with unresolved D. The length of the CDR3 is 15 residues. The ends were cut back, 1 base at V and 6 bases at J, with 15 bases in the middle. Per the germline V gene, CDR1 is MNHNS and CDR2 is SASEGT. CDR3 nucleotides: TGTGCCAGCAGTGAAGGGCAGGTCCAAACGGCTGAAGCTTTCTTT. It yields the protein CASSEGQVQTAEAFF.

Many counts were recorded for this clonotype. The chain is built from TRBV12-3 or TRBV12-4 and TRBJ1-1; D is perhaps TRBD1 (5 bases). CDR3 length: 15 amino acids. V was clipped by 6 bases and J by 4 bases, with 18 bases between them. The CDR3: CASSQRDARGTEAFF. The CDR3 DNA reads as TGTGCCAGCAGCCAGAGGGACGCCCGGGGCACTGAAGCTTTCTTT.